This paragraph reports one T cell receptor (beta chain). The table lists this clonotype with many counts. No antigen is known for it. No clone much larger than this one lies a single base away; base qualities are absent. These data come from a study of post-analysis software for immune sequencing data (dated by TCRdb to the mid-2010s). Broadly, across the study: Disease courses on record covered relapsing-remitting, secondary progressive and progressive-relapsing multiple sclerosis, though some patients had no subtype annotation. A subset of samples was prepared in parallel using single-end sample barcoding, then pooled and co-amplified after Illumina adapter ligation. The patient repertoires were set against about 10 previously published healthy control repertoires from donors whose ages ranged from roughly 6 to 27 years.

Library preparation was by PCR. Sequencing instrument: Illumina HiSeq 2500. To reduce PCR and sequencing biases, unique molecular identifiers were built into the TCR beta cDNA libraries. Per 1 to 10 million input T cells, 500,000 or so cDNA molecules were obtained, such that each molecule approximated one T cell. The patient libraries were prepared and sequenced with the same protocol used for the earlier healthy control dataset. Within a given batch, samples were prepared together, multiplexed and sequenced on the same HiSeq lane. The study's own analysis went as follows. Raw barcoded reads were processed with MIGEC, and single-read molecular identifier groups were discarded before consensus assembly and CDR3 extraction. VDJtools was used for post-analysis of the clonotype tables, and diversity was normalized by down-sampling every dataset to the size of the smallest sample. Repertoire overlap clustering matched CDR3 amino acid but not nucleotide sequences to correct batch-related cross-sample contamination. TCRdb reprocessing: public reads trimmed at Q25 with fastp, clones called with MiXCR, in-frame beta chains kept. Every CDR3 protein is listed once, alongside the most common genes and DNA of its rows. The V and J calls come from TCRdb's annotation, not from the publication. The sample table lists around 250,000 distinct CDR3 sequences, 30% to 45% of them with a count of one. The ten largest clones add up to 4% to 6% of the sample.

Sequences ENHRY (CDR1) and SYGVKD (CDR2) are obtained from the germline V gene. Compared with germline, V lacks 6 bases and J lacks 4 bases; bases without a gene match: 6. The CDR3 measures 15 amino acids from cysteine to phenylalanine. Of all the DNA, just the CDR3 is kept, 45 bases in frame from base 1. What the authors observed across the whole study: Compared with controls, multiple sclerosis patients had significantly lower normalized Chao1 diversity, a finding suggesting substantial peripheral T-cell clonal expansion. The control group was slightly older than the multiple sclerosis patient group. Significantly higher frequencies in patients than in controls were found for roughly 5 TRBV segments, including TRBV5-6, TRBV5-1 and TRBV20-1. Direct clustering with F measure showed strong co-clustering of samples prepared in the same batch, prompting a batch-effect correction.

TCR beta repertoires were profiled from peripheral blood of about a dozen young patients with multiple sclerosis to demonstrate the VDJtools post-analysis software. The patients with multiple sclerosis were children and adolescents between roughly 6 and 17 years of age. The clonotype comes from a girl aged 10-17 years with multiple sclerosis. Sequenced material: blood. In this chain, TRBV10-3 is recombined with TRBJ1-4; 9 middle bases align to TRBD1. The DNA sequence is given as TGTGCCATCAGGCCCGGGACAGGGTTTAATGAAAAACTGTTTTTT. It is translated as CAIRPGTGFNEKLFF.